This T cell receptor beta chain comes out of a study of blood T cell repertoires in COVID-19 (dated by TCRdb to about 2020). For the wider study: Samples covering the acute and convalescent phases of COVID-19 were provided by collaborators in the United States, Italy and Spain. The prospective study material was composed of cDNA or gDNA derived from T cells, B-cell-depleted T cells, or PBMCs. Deeply sampled blood TCRbeta repertoires from subjects exposed to, actively infected with, or recovered from COVID-19 were included in the dataset. The repertoires were released in a freely available public database meant as a resource for research on the immune response to SARS-CoV-2. Samples came from the ongoing ImmuneRACE study (first 160 participants) plus 1,254 subjects from 6 global collaborators. A de-identified subject ID, COVID-19 status, age in years and sex were almost always included in the sample metadata. Where available, HLA class I and class II types were obtained from metadata supplied by the sample provider rather than from assay-based typing. The investigation overall reported the following: Clinical and demographic metadata were provided uncurated, with the amount varying by source and participant.

Collaborating institutions collected whole blood in K2EDTA tubes following their own protocols. For TCRbeta analysis, collaborators shipped samples in one of three forms: frozen whole blood, isolated PBMCs, or DNA extracted from either of those sample types. TCRbeta CDR3 regions were amplified from genomic DNA by means of the immunoSEQ Assay, a bias-controlled multiplex PCR. The published analysis was carried out like this. The number of nucleated cells in each sample was estimated from the amplification of reference gene primers within the assay. Sequence reads were collapsed and filtered to measure the absolute abundance of every unique TCRbeta CDR3 rearrangement. Productive Simpson clonality was computed per sample as the square root of Simpson's diversity index over productive rearrangements. The immuneACCESS repertoire file appears here via TCRdb, limited to in-frame rearrangements. These files lack a portion of the clones; in checked studies, under half of the deficit traces to unresolved V genes, and the cause of the others is not known. V and J calls and clone size follow that table, whereas D and trimming were derived from the DNA. The table for this sample lists over 65,000 clones; around 87% of them were counted only once. 0.95% to 1.5% of the sample is in the top ten clones.

About this clone itself: Its recognized antigen is unknown. No base qualities exist here, and no much larger clone lies one base off it.

Spanning cysteine to phenylalanine, the CDR3 consists of 16 amino acids. Solely the CDR3 DNA is kept, with 48 bases framed from the first base. Relative to germline, V is missing 6 bases and J is missing 4 bases, with 8 bases of the junction outside any gene match. CDR1 and CDR2 were assigned from the germline V gene as MDHEN and SYDVKM. Here the chain combines TRBV28 and TRBJ2-2; TRBD1 aligns with 10 central bases. Sequenced: peripheral blood. The TCR sequence derives from a woman aged 55-69 years with acute or convalescent COVID-19. The DNA sequence reads TGTGCCAGCAGCTCGACAGGGGGCAAGTTCACCGGGGAGCTGTTTTTT. It translates as CASSSTGGKFTGELFF.